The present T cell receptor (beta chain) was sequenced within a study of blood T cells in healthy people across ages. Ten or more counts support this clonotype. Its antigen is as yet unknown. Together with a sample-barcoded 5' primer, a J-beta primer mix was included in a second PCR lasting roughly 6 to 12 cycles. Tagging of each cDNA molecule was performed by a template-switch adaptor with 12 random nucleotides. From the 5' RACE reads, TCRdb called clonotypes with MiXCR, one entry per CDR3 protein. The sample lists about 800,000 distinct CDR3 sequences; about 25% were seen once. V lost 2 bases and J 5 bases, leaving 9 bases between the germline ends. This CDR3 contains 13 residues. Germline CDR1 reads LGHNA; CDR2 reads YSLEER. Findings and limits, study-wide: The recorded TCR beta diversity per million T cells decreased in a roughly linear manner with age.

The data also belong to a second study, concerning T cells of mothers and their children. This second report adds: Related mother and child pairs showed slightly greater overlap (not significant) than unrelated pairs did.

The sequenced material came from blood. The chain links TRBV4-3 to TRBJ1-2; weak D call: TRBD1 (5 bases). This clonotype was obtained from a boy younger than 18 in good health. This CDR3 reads CASSQLGQYGYTF. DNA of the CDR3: TGCGCCAGCAGCCAACTCGGACAATATGGCTACACCTTC.